The 9 T cell receptor beta chains listed next were all sequenced from one sample in a study of blood T cell repertoires in COVID-19. Profiling relied on immunoSEQ multiplex PCR, and the TCRdb table lists in-frame clones only, not all of them. The sample yields about 41,000 clones, about 85% seen once. Sequencing used peripheral blood. The receptor source for this set is a man aged 55-75 years with acute or convalescent COVID-19.

The chain joins TRBV27 to TRBJ1-1; 10 bases agree with TRBD1. The CDR3 extends over 14 amino acids. Trimming cost V 5 bases and J 4 bases; bases outside gene matches: 4. Germline V gives CDR1 MNHEY, CDR2 SMNVEV (reference sequence). CDR3 bases: TGTGCCAGCAGTCCGGGACAGGGGATCACTGAAGCTTTCTTT. This gives the protein CASSPGQGITEAFF.

This rearrangement joins TRBV5-1 to TRBJ2-1, with 8 bases fitting TRBD2. J gave up 4 bases and V 0 bases, and 3 bases lay outside the gene matches. Germline V lookup: CDR1 SGHRS, CDR2 YFSETQ. This CDR3 is built from 15 residues. CDR3 sequence: CASSLVPGGYNEQFF. CDR3 bases: TGCGCCAGCAGCTTGGTTCCGGGGGGGTACAATGAGCAGTTCTTC.

The chain recombines TRBV30 with TRBJ1-1; 11 bases agree with TRBD1. This CDR3 contains 14 residues. From germline, CDR1 is GTSNPN and CDR2 SVGIG (reference sequence). The V gene end was trimmed by 4 bases and the J gene end by 5 bases; junction bases not matched to a gene: 6. The CDR3 sequence is CAWTSGTGGTEAFF. The CDR3 DNA follows: TGTGCCTGGACTTCCGGGACAGGGGGAACTGAAGCTTTCTTT. Filled out from reference TRBV30 and TRBJ1-1, the complete variable domain reads SQTIHQWPATLVQPVGSPLSLECTVEGTSNPNLYWYRQAAGRGLQLLFYSVGIGQISSEVPQNLSASRPQDRQFILSSKKLLLSDSGFYLCAWTSGTGGTEAFFGQGTRLTVV.

The rearrangement uses TRBV9 and TRBJ1-6; tentatively, D is TRBD1 (6 bases). V lost 4 bases and J lost 3, with 8 bases in between. The germline CDR1 and CDR2 sequences are SGDLS and YYNGEE. This CDR3 contains 14 residues. The CDR3 coding sequence is TGTGCCAGCAGCTCACAGGGCTATAATTCACCCCTCCACTTT. Amino acid sequence: CASSSQGYNSPLHF.

The chain employs TRBV5-1 and TRBJ2-3, with no clear D. Germline V gene data show CDR1 as SGHRS and CDR2 as YFSETQ. V was clipped by 4 bases and J by 0 bases, with 15 bases between them. CDR3 length: 16 amino acids. CDR3 nucleotides: TGCGCCAGCAGCCCCGGGTCCCCTTCTAGCACAGATACGCAGTATTTT. Residues: CASSPGSPSSTDTQYF. Using reference TRBV5-1 and TRBJ2-3 for the parts outside the CDR3, the full variable domain is KAGVTQTPRYLIKTRGQQVTLSCSPISGHRSVSWYQQTPGQGLQFLFEYFSETQRNKGNFPGRFSGRQFSNSRSEMNVSTLELGDSALYLCASSPGSPSSTDTQYFGPGTRLTVL.

Only a few counts were recorded for this clone. This sequence joins TRBV4-3 and TRBJ1-6; D not certain. Germline V lookup: CDR1 LGHNA, CDR2 YSLEER. The ends were cut back, 0 bases at V and 8 bases at J, with 5 bases in the middle. The CDR3 length is 13 residues. The CDR3 is CASSQEAHSPLHF. Written as DNA, the CDR3 is TGCGCCAGCAGCCAAGAAGCCCATTCACCCCTCCACTTT.

This chain joins TRBV21-1 and TRBJ1-1; no check of the table's D call, TRBD1, against the DNA was made. TRBV21-1 is labeled a pseudogene. The CDR3 covers 14 residues. CDR3 coding DNA: TGTGCCAGCAGGGCAGGGGGCGAAAAGACTGAAGCTTTCTTT. Protein product: CASRAGGEKTEAFF.

This clone was detected a few times. The J gene is TRBJ2-5, the V gene TRBV27; D might be TRBD1 (6 bases). Germline V gives CDR1 MNHEY, CDR2 SMNVEV (reference sequence). Trimming took 8 bases from V and 5 from J, leaving 18 bases between them. This CDR3 is built from 14 residues. The CDR3, as DNA: TGTGCCAGCCACCCACAGGGAATTTGGGAGACCCAGTACTTC. Its translation: CASHPQGIWETQYF.

CDR3 sequence reads: CASSTGTGSSNSPLHF. The CDR3 DNA sequence: TGTGCCAGTAGTACCGGGACAGGGTCGAGTAATTCACCCCTCCACTTT. This chain links TRBV19 with TRBJ1-6; 9 positions agree with TRBD1. Germline CDR1 reads LNHDA; CDR2 reads SQIVND (reference sequence). V was pared by 4 bases and J by 6 bases, with 7 bases of the junction left unmatched. The CDR3 spans 16 residues.